Presented here are 19 T cell receptor beta chains from one specimen sequenced in a study of response to subunit inactivated influenza vaccine. TCRdb fed the RT-PCR reads into MiXCR, producing one record per CDR3 protein. The sample carries 400,000 to 650,000 distinct CDR3 sequences, roughly 7.6% recorded once. Sample: PBMCs from blood, taken approximately 25 months after vaccination. Every receptor here comes from a man between 50 and 75 years old who received an inactivated influenza vaccine.

This clonotype was detected ten times or more. The V gene is TRBV6-2 or TRBV6-3, the J gene TRBJ1-5; D gene unclear. Trimming cost V 2 bases and J 2 bases, with 10 bases left between them. This CDR3 contains 15 residues. Germline V lookup: CDR1 MNHEY, CDR2 SVGEGT. This chain's CDR3 is CASSYAGGGNQPQHF. For the CDR3, the DNA is TGTGCCAGCAGTTACGCGGGTGGTGGCAATCAGCCCCAGCATTTT.

This clonotype was seen a handful of times. This sequence joins TRBV30 and TRBJ1-4; TRBD1 agrees at 7 bases. CDR3 length equals 12 residues. The germline CDR1 and CDR2 sequences are GTSNPN and SVGIG (reference sequence). J gave up 11 bases and V 3 bases, and 6 bases lay outside the gene matches. CDR3 nucleotide sequence: TGTGCCTGGAGAAAGACAGGGTACAAACTGTTTTTT. Translation: CAWRKTGYKLFF.

This clonotype has a count of ten or more. V and J are TRBV28 and TRBJ2-7; 8 nucleotides align to TRBD1. The CDR3 covers 15 residues. V lost 6 bases, J lost 2 bases, and 9 bases stayed unmatched. CDR1 is MDHEN, CDR2 SYDVKM, per germline. Written as DNA, the CDR3 is TGTGCCAGCAGACTACGACAGGGGTCCACCTACGAGCAGTACTTC. Protein sequence: CASRLRQGSTYEQYF.

The CDR3 sequence: CASSSKTVTGANYGYTF. The CDR3 nucleotides read TGTGCCAGCAGCTCGAAGACGGTGACAGGGGCTAACTATGGCTACACCTTC. The chain has TRBV7-2 and TRBJ1-2; 8 positions agree with TRBD1. Per the germline V gene, CDR1 is SGHTA and CDR2 is FQGNSA. After removal of 4 bases from V and 0 bases from J, the junction contained 10 bases not matched to a gene. The CDR3 covers 17 residues.

This clonotype was seen only a few times. The CDR3 DNA is TGTGCCAGCAGCTTAACTAGCGACCAAGAGACCCAGTACTTC. As protein: CASSLTSDQETQYF. The V gene is TRBV7-3, the J gene TRBJ2-5; TRBD2 might be the D (5 bases). This CDR3 region has 14 residues. Germline CDR1 SGHTA, CDR2 FQGTGA. V lost 0 bases to trimming and J lost 0 bases, with 5 bases between them.

This clonotype was seen a few times. The chain combines TRBV14 with TRBJ2-7; D remains unclear. The V gene's germline CDR1 is SGHDN and CDR2 FVKESK. The V end lost 3 bases, the J end lost 2 bases, and 14 bases lay between the germline ends. The CDR3 is 15 amino acids. The CDR3 DNA is TGTGCCAGCAGCCAGTCGAAGACCTTACCCTACGAGCAGTACTTC. Protein: CASSQSKTLPYEQYF.

The table lists this clonotype with a few counts. This chain links TRBV18 with TRBJ2-5; no reliable D call. V gave up 2 bases and J gave up 3 bases, with 13 bases separating them. The CDR3 runs to 15 residues. The germline CDR1 and CDR2 sequences are KGHSH and LQKENI. The CDR3 DNA follows: TGTGCCAGCTCACCAATCACATCCCGAGAAGAGACCCAGTACTTC. Translation gives CASSPITSREETQYF.

This chain joins TRBV10-3 and TRBJ1-3; D gene ambiguous. Trimming removed 4 bases at V and 2 bases at J, with 3 bases between. CDR3 length equals 12 residues. Germline assignment: CDR1 ENHRY and CDR2 SYGVKD. This CDR3 reads CAISAPGNTIYF. CDR3 in DNA: TGTGCCATCAGTGCGCCTGGAAACACCATATATTTT.

The chain links TRBV24-1 to TRBJ2-3, with 7 bases matching TRBD2. Germline CDR1 reads KGHDR; CDR2 reads SFDVKD. The CDR3 runs 14 residues. With 7 bases clipped from V and 3 bases from J, the junction kept 6 bases outside the gene matches. The CDR3 loop reads CATSPAGSTDTQYF. The CDR3 DNA sequence: TGTGCCACCAGCCCAGCGGGATCGACAGATACGCAGTATTTT.

Details on this clonotype: The limits of the CDR3 on the DNA are not certain, so only TCRdb's listed CDR3 is given. The V gene is TRBV28, the J gene TRBJ2-7; no DNA check was done on the table's D call, TRBD2. Including both end residues, the CDR3 is 16 amino acids long. Germline V gene lookup returns CDR1 MDHEN and CDR2 SYDVKM. CDR3 residues: CASSSSTSGIFYEQYF.

The chain couples TRBV10-3 to TRBJ2-3; the D gene could be TRBD1 or TRBD2 (5 bases each). Germline lookup yields CDR1 ENHRY and CDR2 SYGVKD. V was cut by 6 bases and J by 3 bases, with 10 bases left in between. The CDR3 length is 13 residues. This CDR3 reads CAIRGRETDTQYF. Written as DNA, the CDR3 is TGTGCCATCAGGGGCAGGGAGACAGATACGCAGTATTTT.

This clonotype has just a few counts. The genes are TRBV11-2 and TRBJ1-2, with 7 bases that match TRBD1. The CDR3 spans 16 residues. From germline, CDR1 is SGHAT and CDR2 FQNNGV. With V trimmed by 5 bases and J by 1 base, 10 bases remained unmatched. For the CDR3, the DNA is TGTGCCAGCAGCCCGGGGACAGCCAAACTTAACTATGGCTACACCTTC. It codes for CASSPGTAKLNYGYTF.

This clonotype was seen more than once but under ten times. The gene calls are TRBV3-1 and TRBJ1-1, with a weak D call TRBD1 (5 bases). This CDR3 has 13 amino acids. Germline V gene lookup returns CDR1 LGHDT and CDR2 YNNKEL (reference sequence). V dropped 0 bases and J dropped 5 bases, with 7 bases sitting between them. CDR3 in amino acids: CASSQDGATEAFF. The CDR3 DNA sequence: TGTGCCAGCAGCCAAGATGGGGCTACTGAAGCTTTCTTT.

The CDR3 sequence: CASSPPGQPSNQETQYF. The CDR3, as DNA: TGTGCCAGCAGTCCACCGGGACAGCCAAGTAACCAAGAGACCCAGTACTTC. The chain links TRBV28 to TRBJ2-5; TRBD1 matches 7 bases. Germline V gives CDR1 MDHEN, CDR2 SYDVKM. Trimming at V came to 5 bases and at J to 0 bases, leaving 12 bases not matched to a gene. CDR3 length: 17 amino acids.

This clonotype was observed a handful of times. The chain couples TRBV27 to TRBJ1-1, with TRBD1 as a possible D gene (5 bases). Per the germline V gene, CDR1 is MNHEY and CDR2 is SMNVEV (reference sequence). This CDR3 region has 14 residues. Trimming shortened V by 3 bases and J by 1 base, and 9 bases separated the two germline ends. This CDR3 reads CASSFRGTNTEAFF. CDR3 nucleotide sequence: TGTGCCAGCAGTTTTCGGGGGACGAACACTGAAGCTTTCTTT.

This clonotype was seen a handful of times. This sequence joins TRBV5-8 and TRBJ2-1, with D possibly being TRBD2 (6 bases). This CDR3 has 13 residues. Germline CDR1 and CDR2: SGHTS and YDEGEE. V lost 4 bases to trimming and J lost 5 bases, with 10 bases between them. The CDR3 sequence is CASSRRGHNEQFF. The CDR3 DNA reads as TGTGCCAGCAGCCGGCGGGGCCACAATGAGCAGTTCTTC.

This rearrangement joins TRBV14 to TRBJ2-2, with unresolved D. V was pared by 6 bases and J by 8 bases, with 10 bases between. In germline, CDR1 is SGHDN, CDR2 FVKESK. The CDR3 contains 12 residues. The CDR3 reads CASRPHGGELFF. CDR3 sequence (DNA): TGTGCCAGCAGACCGCACGGAGGGGAGCTGTTTTTT.

This rearrangement joins TRBV29-1 to TRBJ2-4; D is unclear. The CDR3 consists of 14 residues. From germline, CDR1 is SQVTM and CDR2 ANQGSEA. The V end was cut by 4 bases, the J end by 0 bases, with 10 bases between. The CDR3 nucleotides are TGCAGCGTTGCCCTGAGACTAGCCAAAAACATTCAGTACTTC. Protein product: CSVALRLAKNIQYF.

As regards this clonotype: This may come from a read error, since a much larger clone is one base off. J is TRBJ2-3 and V is TRBV5-1; TRBD1 matches at 8 bases. The CDR3 consists of 15 residues. Germline CDR1 and CDR2: SGHRS and YFSETQ. Here the CDR3 reads CASSPLDRVTYTHYF. The CDR3 DNA reads as TGCGCCAGCAGCCCCCTGGACAGGGTCACTTATACGCATTATTTT.